Below, 11 T cell receptor beta chains from the same sample are listed, as sequenced in a study of T cells in Graves' hyperthyroidism and ophthalmopathy (dated by TCRdb to between 2018 and 2021). The library was made by multiplex PCR. Sequenced using an Illumina HiSeq 2000. TCR beta CDR3 regions were amplified from RNA transcripts. The TCR CDR3 was subjected to a first round of RT-PCR using the HTBI primer set and the Qiagen OneStep RT-PCR kit. TCRdb handled the public reads itself, with Q25 trimming in fastp and clone calling in MiXCR, and kept productive beta chains. Each entry is one CDR3 protein sequence, shown with its most common DNA and genes. The sample includes 490,000 or so distinct CDR3 sequences, with about 45% observed a single time. About 40% of the sample rests with the top ten. The sample was peripheral blood or thyroid tissue (not recorded which). The receptors were sampled from an adult woman with Graves' disease, either hyperthyroidism or ophthalmopathy (not recorded which).

The chain uses TRBV5-6 and TRBJ1-6; D unresolved. The V and J ends lost 4 bases and 3 bases respectively, with 8 bases between them. The length of the CDR3 is 14 residues. The germline gives CDR1 SGHDT, CDR2 YYEEEE. The CDR3 loop is CASSKEGYNSPLHF. DNA of the CDR3: TGTGCCAGCAGCAAAGAGGGCTATAATTCACCCCTCCACTTT.

The CDR3 DNA reads TGTGCTAGGGGGGCGGGCAGCGAAAACACCGGGGAGCTGTTTTTT. Translating gives CARGAGSENTGELFF. The rearrangement joins TRBV10-3 to TRBJ2-2, with D perhaps matching TRBD1 or TRBD2 (6 bases each). Germline V gives CDR1 ENHRY, CDR2 SYGVKD. This CDR3 is built from 15 residues.

The count of this clonotype is one. This sequence joins TRBV10-1 and TRBJ2-5; D uncertain. Germline loops: CDR1 WNHNN, CDR2 SYGVQD (reference sequence). V lost 3 bases and J lost 2, with 4 bases in between. The CDR3 spans 12 residues. CDR3 DNA: TGCGCCAGCAGTGAACCTCAAGAGACCCAGTACTTC. Its protein product is CASSEPQETQYF.

The chain employs TRBV12-3 or TRBV12-4 and TRBJ2-2; D is ambiguous. The ends were cut back, 5 bases at V and 6 bases at J, with 16 bases in the middle. The CDR3 loop spans 15 amino acids. CDR3 in amino acids: CASSPPLRFSGELFF. The DNA of the CDR3 is TGTGCCAGCAGTCCACCCCTCCGGTTTTCCGGGGAGCTGTTTTTT.

Concerning this clonotype itself: The junction shows a germline mismatch at one end, possibly a read error. The chain is built from TRBV15 and TRBJ1-5; 10 bases agree with TRBD1. CDR3 length: 18 amino acids. Germline values: CDR1 LNHNV, CDR2 YYDKDF (reference sequence). The CDR3 bases are TGTGCCACTAGCATATTAGGACAGGGGGGAGGTAGTAATCAGCCCCAGCATTTT. Its translation is CATSILGQGGGSNQPQHF. Based on the CDR3 plus reference TRBV15 and TRBJ1-5, the full variable domain is DAMVIQNPRYQVTQFGKPVTLSCSQTLNHNVMYWYQQKSSQAPKLLFHYYDKDFNNEADTPDNFQSRRPNTSFCFLDIRSPGLGDTAMYLCATSILGQGGGSNQPQHFGDGTRLSIL.

This clonotype was recorded a few times. V is TRBV24-1 and J is TRBJ1-1, with D uncertain. Between the trimmed V and J ends, which lost 4 bases and 3 bases, there was a span of 11 bases. The CDR3 length is 14 residues. Germline CDR1 KGHDR, CDR2 SFDVKD. The CDR3 DNA follows: TGTGCCACCAGTGACGGGCGTTGGGACACTGAAGCTTTCTTT. Its protein is CATSDGRWDTEAFF.

As for this clonotype: An end of the junction differs from the germline gene, which may be a read error. This rearrangement joins TRBV4-1 to TRBJ2-7, with D uncertain. The CDR3 has 12 residues. CDR1 is MGHRA and CDR2 is YSYEKL in the germline V gene. CDR3 in amino acids: CASSQDLDEQYF. The CDR3 bases are TGTGCCAGCAGCCAAGACTTAGACGAGCAGTACTTC.

This clonotype was seen just once. The rearrangement joins TRBV12-3 or TRBV12-4 to TRBJ1-5; perhaps TRBD1 as D (6 bases). The ends were cut back, 6 bases at V and 4 bases at J, with 10 bases in the middle. The CDR3 covers 13 residues. DNA for the CDR3: TGTGCCAGCAGACTCGGACAGAATCAGCCCCAGCATTTT. Translation: CASRLGQNQPQHF.

J is TRBJ2-7 and V is TRBV20-1; maybe TRBD1 (5 bases). The ends were cut back, 2 bases at V and 6 bases at J, with 20 bases in the middle. The CDR3 covers 15 residues. CDR1 and CDR2 (germline): DFQATT, SNEGSKA (reference sequence). In DNA, the CDR3 is TGCAGTGCTAGACCAGAGAAAGGGGCATACAGCGAGCAGTACTTC. Translating it yields CSARPEKGAYSEQYF.

With respect to this clonotype: An end of the junction does not agree with germline; a read error may underlie this. The genes are TRBV10-2 and TRBJ1-4; D gene unclear. This CDR3 spans 16 amino acids. From germline, CDR1 is WSHSY and CDR2 SAAADI. CDR3 residues: CANSENPSATNEKLFF. The CDR3 nucleotides are TGCGCCAACAGTGAAAATCCGTCCGCAACTAATGAAAAACTGTTTTTT.

This rearrangement joins TRBV12-3 or TRBV12-4 to TRBJ1-4; no clear D gene. V dropped 6 bases and J dropped 6 bases, with 8 bases sitting between them. The CDR3 loop spans 12 amino acids. The CDR3 sequence: CASSPSYEKLFF. The DNA for the CDR3 is TGTGCCAGCAGCCCCTCCTATGAAAAACTGTTTTTT.